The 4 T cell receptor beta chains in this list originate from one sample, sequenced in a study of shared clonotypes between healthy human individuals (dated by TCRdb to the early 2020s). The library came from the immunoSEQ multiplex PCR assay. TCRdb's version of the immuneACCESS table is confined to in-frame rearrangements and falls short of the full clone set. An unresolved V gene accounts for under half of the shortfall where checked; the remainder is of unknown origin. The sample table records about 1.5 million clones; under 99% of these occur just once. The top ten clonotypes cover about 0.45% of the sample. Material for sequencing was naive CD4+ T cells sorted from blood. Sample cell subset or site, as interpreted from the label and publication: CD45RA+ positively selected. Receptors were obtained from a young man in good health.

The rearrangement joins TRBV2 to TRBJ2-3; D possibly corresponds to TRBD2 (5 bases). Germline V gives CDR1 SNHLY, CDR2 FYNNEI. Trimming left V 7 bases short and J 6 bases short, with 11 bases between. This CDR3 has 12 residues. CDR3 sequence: CASTPRGDTQYF. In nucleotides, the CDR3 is TGTGCCAGCACCCCGAGAGGGGATACGCAGTATTTT.

The DNA of the CDR3 is TGCAGCGTTGGGGACGGGGGGCTGCCCCAGCATTTT. Translating gives CSVGDGGLPQHF. This chain uses TRBV29-1 with TRBJ1-5, with D tentatively TRBD1 (6 bases). Germline CDR1 SQVTM, CDR2 ANQGSEA. CDR3 length equals 12 residues. Trimming left V 4 bases short and J 9 bases short, with 13 bases between.

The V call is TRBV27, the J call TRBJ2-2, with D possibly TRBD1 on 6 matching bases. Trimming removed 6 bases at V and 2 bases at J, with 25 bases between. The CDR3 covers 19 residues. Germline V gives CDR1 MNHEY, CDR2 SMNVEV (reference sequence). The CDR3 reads CASRSAAGTQPQNTGELFF. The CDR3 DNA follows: TGTGCCAGCAGATCCGCCGCCGGGACACAGCCTCAAAACACCGGGGAGCTGTTTTTT.

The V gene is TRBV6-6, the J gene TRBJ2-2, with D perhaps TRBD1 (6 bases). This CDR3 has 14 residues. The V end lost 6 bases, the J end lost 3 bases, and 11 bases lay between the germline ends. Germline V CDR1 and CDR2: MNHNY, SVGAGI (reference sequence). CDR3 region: CASSRDTYTGELFF. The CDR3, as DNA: TGTGCCAGCAGCCGGGACACATACACCGGGGAGCTGTTTTTT.